Below, 15 T cell receptor beta chains from the same sample are listed, as sequenced in a study of blood T cell repertoires in COVID-19. Some clones are missing from TCRdb's copy, which holds only in-frame ones; the method was immunoSEQ multiplex PCR. The sample lists about 200,000 clones, roughly four fifths occurring once. Material: PBMCs or T cells enriched from blood (not recorded which). The receptors shown here come from a man aged 40-50 years who had recovered from COVID-19.

The rearrangement joins TRBV6-2 or TRBV6-3 to TRBJ2-1; D might be TRBD2 (5 bases). This CDR3 spans 15 amino acids. Germline V gene lookup returns CDR1 MNHEY and CDR2 SVGEGT. V lost 5 bases to trimming and J lost 4 bases, with 15 bases between them. CDR3 DNA sequence: TGTGCCAGCAGTGAGAGGGTCAGAGAATACAATGAGCAGTTCTTC. Its protein is CASSERVREYNEQFF.

This clone showed up just a few times. The chain has TRBV9 and TRBJ2-2, with 9 positions matching TRBD1. CDR1 SGDLS and CDR2 YYNGEE come from the germline V gene. J was trimmed by 7 bases and V by 4 bases; bases with no gene match: 11. The CDR3 runs to 16 residues. The CDR3 DNA follows: TGTGCCAGCAGCCTGGTACCGGGACAGGGCATCGGGGAGCTGTTTTTT. As protein: CASSLVPGQGIGELFF.

V gene TRBV7-3 combines with J gene TRBJ2-5; 8 nucleotides agree with TRBD1. Germline CDR1 is SGHTA and CDR2 is FQGTGA. CDR3 length: 13 residues. The V segment lost 4 bases and the J segment 2 bases; nucleotides outside the gene matches: 0. The CDR3 DNA reads as TGTGCCAGCAGCTGGACAGGGCAAGAGACCCAGTACTTC. As protein: CASSWTGQETQYF.

This clone was recorded a few times. The chain recombines TRBV6-2 or TRBV6-3 with TRBJ2-5; D gene ambiguous. Trimming removed 0 bases from V and 0 bases from J, with 5 bases in between. The germline V gene encodes CDR1 MNHEY and CDR2 SVGEGT. CDR3 size: 14 residues. In DNA form, the CDR3 reads TGTGCCAGCAGTTACTCGGGCTACCAAGAGACCCAGTACTTC. It yields the protein CASSYSGYQETQYF.

The CDR3 sequence is CSVETLKGREYHGYTF. The CDR3 DNA reads as TGCAGCGTTGAAACCTTGAAGGGGAGGGAGTACCATGGCTACACCTTC. The genes are TRBV29-1 and TRBJ1-2; TRBD1 might be the D (5 bases). V dropped 2 bases and J dropped 6 bases, with 22 bases sitting between them. There are 16 residues in the CDR3. Germline CDR1 is SQVTM and CDR2 is ANQGSEA.

The chain has TRBV19 and TRBJ1-2; unclear D gene. The germline V gene has CDR1 LNHDA and CDR2 SQIVND (reference sequence). Trimming cost V 3 bases and J 4 bases, with 15 bases left between them. There are 15 residues in the CDR3. In DNA, the CDR3 is TGTGCCAGTAGTATGCCGCTACGAACTCCCTATGGCTACACCTTC. Translating it yields CASSMPLRTPYGYTF.

The rearrangement joins TRBV25-1 to TRBJ1-1, with TRBD1 as a possible D gene (6 bases). Deletions cut 6 bases from V and 0 bases from J, with 11 bases between. The CDR3 covers 14 residues. Looked up from germline, CDR1 is MGHDK and CDR2 is SYGVNS. The CDR3 sequence: CASRETGMNTEAFF. CDR3 DNA: TGTGCCAGCAGGGAGACAGGAATGAACACTGAAGCTTTCTTT. Full variable domain (rest looked up from reference TRBV25-1 and TRBJ1-1): EADIYQTPRYLVIGTGKKITLECSQTMGHDKMYWYQQDPGMELHLIHYSYGVNSTEKGDLSSESTVSRIRTEHFPLTLESARPSHTSQYLCASRETGMNTEAFFGQGTRLTVV.

The gene calls are TRBV28 and TRBJ2-5; 7 bases map to TRBD2. V lost 6 bases to trimming and J lost 4 bases; unmatched junction nucleotides: 5. The V gene's germline CDR1 is MDHEN and CDR2 SYDVKM. The CDR3 sequence is 13 residues long. The CDR3 nucleotides are TGTGCCAGCAGCCGTGGGGGGGGAGAGACCCAGTACTTC. Protein: CASSRGGGETQYF. Combining the CDR3 with reference TRBV28 and TRBJ2-5 gives the whole variable domain DVKVTQSSRYLVKRTGEKVFLECVQDMDHENMFWYRQDPGLGLRLIYFSYDVKMKEKGDIPEGYSVSREKKERFSLILESASTNQTSMYLCASSRGGGETQYFGPGTRLLVL.

This chain joins TRBV5-1 and TRBJ2-2; 9 bases align to TRBD1. The CDR3 loop spans 18 amino acids. V lost 4 bases and J lost 7; bases outside the gene matches: 17. Germline CDR1 reads SGHRS; CDR2 reads YFSETQ. The CDR3 DNA sequence: TGCGCCAGCAGCGCATCCCCGCCGGGACAGGGAGTCGGCGGGGAGCTGTTTTTT. As protein: CASSASPPGQGVGGELFF. Full variable domain (rest looked up from reference TRBV5-1 and TRBJ2-2): KAGVTQTPRYLIKTRGQQVTLSCSPISGHRSVSWYQQTPGQGLQFLFEYFSETQRNKGNFPGRFSGRQFSNSRSEMNVSTLELGDSALYLCASSASPPGQGVGGELFFGEGSRLTVL.

This chain joins TRBV6-5 and TRBJ1-6, with unresolved D. V lost 5 bases and J 0 bases, leaving 5 bases between the germline ends. The CDR3 extends over 14 amino acids. Germline assignment: CDR1 MNHEY and CDR2 SVGAGI. The CDR3 region has the DNA TGTGCCAGCAGTAGTAGCTCCTATAATTCACCCCTCCACTTT. The encoded protein is CASSSSSYNSPLHF.

The gene calls are TRBV7-9 and TRBJ1-1; D is uncertain. V lost 0 bases to trimming and J lost 1 base, with 9 bases between them. Germline assignment: CDR1 SEHNR and CDR2 FQNEAQ (reference sequence). This CDR3 has 15 amino acids. The CDR3 DNA follows: TGTGCCAGCAGCTTAGCATCCTCAGGGAACACTGAAGCTTTCTTT. Translating gives CASSLASSGNTEAFF.

The chain uses TRBV29-1 and TRBJ1-5, with 7 bases that match TRBD1. Trimming cost V 6 bases and J 6 bases; bases outside gene matches: 5. CDR1 and CDR2 from the germline V gene are SQVTM and ANQGSEA. The CDR3 is 12 amino acids. CDR3 loop: CSVLTGFQPQHF. In DNA, the CDR3 is TGCAGCGTACTGACAGGGTTTCAGCCCCAGCATTTT. The full variable domain, in which reference TRBV29-1 and TRBJ1-5 provide the parts outside the CDR3, is SAVISQKPSRDICQRGTSLTIQCQVDSQVTMMFWYRQQPGQSLTLIATANQGSEATYESGFVIDKFPISRPNLTFSTLTVSNMSPEDSSIYLCSVLTGFQPQHFGDGTRLSIL.

The J gene is TRBJ1-1, the V gene TRBV28; 8 bases align to TRBD1. In germline, CDR1 is MDHEN, CDR2 SYDVKM. V gave up 7 bases and J gave up 4 bases; unmatched junction bases: 8. The CDR3 extends over 14 amino acids. The CDR3: CASTPSRGPTEAFF. The CDR3 coding sequence is TGTGCCAGCACACCCTCCAGGGGGCCCACTGAAGCTTTCTTT.

The chain employs TRBV7-9 and TRBJ1-2; D possibly corresponds to TRBD1 (6 bases). Between the trimmed V and J ends, which lost 4 bases and 10 bases, there was a span of 16 bases. From germline, CDR1 is SEHNR and CDR2 FQNEAQ (reference sequence). The CDR3 has 13 amino acids. CDR3 sequence: CASSSSGTLSYTF. The CDR3 DNA is TGTGCCAGCAGCTCATCCGGGACACTCTCCTACACCTTC.

The rearrangement joins TRBV7-2 to TRBJ2-1; D not resolved. This CDR3 is built from 14 residues. Germline CDR1 is SGHTA and CDR2 is FQGNSA. Deletions cut 5 bases from V and 1 base from J, with 9 bases between. The CDR3 sequence: CASSPSKSYNEQFF. The CDR3 coding sequence is TGTGCCAGCAGCCCCAGTAAGTCCTACAATGAGCAGTTCTTC.